The 2 T cell receptor beta chains listed next were all sequenced from one sample in a study of blood T cell repertoires in COVID-19. The method was immunoSEQ multiplex PCR; TCRdb's version includes in-frame clones alone and lacks a portion of them. There are fewer than 90,000 clones in the sample; over 70% occur only once, and approximately 4.4% lies in the top ten. Sample: peripheral blood. Receptors originate from a woman in her 50s with acute or convalescent COVID-19.

The chain uses TRBV5-1 and TRBJ1-6, with a possible D match to TRBD1 (5 bases). Trimming cost V 0 bases and J 9 bases, with 13 bases left between them. CDR3 length: 15 residues. CDR1 SGHRS and CDR2 YFSETQ come from the germline V gene. DNA of the CDR3: TGCGCCAGCAGCTTGGATGGGGCCATCGGTTCACCCCTCCACTTT. This encodes CASSLDGAIGSPLHF.

The rearrangement joins TRBV6-5 to TRBJ1-5, with 7 positions matching TRBD1. Germline lookup yields CDR1 MNHEY and CDR2 SVGAGI. CDR3 length: 14 amino acids. The junction had 3 bases not matched to a gene; V was cut back by 2 bases and J by 5 bases. The CDR3 bases are TGTGCCAGCAGTTACGGACAGGATTATCAGCCCCAGCATTTT. Translation gives CASSYGQDYQPQHF.